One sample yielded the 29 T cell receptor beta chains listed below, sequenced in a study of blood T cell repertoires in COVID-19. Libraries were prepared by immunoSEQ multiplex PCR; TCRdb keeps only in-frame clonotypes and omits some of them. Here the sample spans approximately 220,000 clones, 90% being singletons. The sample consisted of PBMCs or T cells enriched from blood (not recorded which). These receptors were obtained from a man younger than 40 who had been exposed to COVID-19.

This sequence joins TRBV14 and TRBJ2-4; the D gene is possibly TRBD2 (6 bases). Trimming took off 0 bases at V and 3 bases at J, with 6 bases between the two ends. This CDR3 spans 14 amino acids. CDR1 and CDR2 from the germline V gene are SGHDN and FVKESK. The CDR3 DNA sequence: TGTGCCAGCAGCCAAGATAGCGGCAAAAACATTCAGTACTTC. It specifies CASSQDSGKNIQYF. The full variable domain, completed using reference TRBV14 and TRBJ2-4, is EAGVTQFPSHSVIEKGQTVTLRCDPISGHDNLYWYRRVMGKEIKFLLHFVKESKQDESGMPNNRFLAERTGGTYSTLKVQPAELEDSGVYFCASSQDSGKNIQYFGAGTRLSVL.

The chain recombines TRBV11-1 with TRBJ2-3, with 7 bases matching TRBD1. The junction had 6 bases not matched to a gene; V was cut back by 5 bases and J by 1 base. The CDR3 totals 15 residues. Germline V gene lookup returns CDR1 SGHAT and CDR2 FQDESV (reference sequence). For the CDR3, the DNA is TGTGCCAGCAGCGTAACAGGGGCCGGCACAGATACGCAGTATTTT. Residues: CASSVTGAGTDTQYF.

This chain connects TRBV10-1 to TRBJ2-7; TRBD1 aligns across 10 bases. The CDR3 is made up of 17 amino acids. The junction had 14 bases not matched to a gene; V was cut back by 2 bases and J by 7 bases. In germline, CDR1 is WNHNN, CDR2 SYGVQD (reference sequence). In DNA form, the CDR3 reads TGCGCCAGCAGTGAGCGCCGACCGGGACAGGGGCCCTTGGAGCAGTACTTC. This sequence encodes CASSERRPGQGPLEQYF.

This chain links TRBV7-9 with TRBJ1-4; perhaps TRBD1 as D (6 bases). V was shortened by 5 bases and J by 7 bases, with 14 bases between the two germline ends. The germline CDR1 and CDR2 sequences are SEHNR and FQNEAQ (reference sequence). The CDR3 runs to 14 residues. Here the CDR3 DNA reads TGTGCCAGCAGCCACGGACAGAACGGTGAAAAACTGTTTTTT. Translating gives CASSHGQNGEKLFF.

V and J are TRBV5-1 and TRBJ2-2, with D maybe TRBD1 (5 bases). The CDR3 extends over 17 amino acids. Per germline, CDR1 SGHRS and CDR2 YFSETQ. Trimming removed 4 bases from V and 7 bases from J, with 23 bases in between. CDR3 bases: TGCGCCAGCAGCCCGGGCAGGGCTCGGGCAGGAATCGGGGAGCTGTTTTTT. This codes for CASSPGRARAGIGELFF. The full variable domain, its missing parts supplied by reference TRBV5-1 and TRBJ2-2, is KAGVTQTPRYLIKTRGQQVTLSCSPISGHRSVSWYQQTPGQGLQFLFEYFSETQRNKGNFPGRFSGRQFSNSRSEMNVSTLELGDSALYLCASSPGRARAGIGELFFGEGSRLTVL.

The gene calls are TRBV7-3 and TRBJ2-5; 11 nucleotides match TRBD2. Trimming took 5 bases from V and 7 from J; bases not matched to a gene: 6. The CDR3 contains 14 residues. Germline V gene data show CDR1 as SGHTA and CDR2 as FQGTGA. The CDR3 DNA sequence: TGTGCCAGCAGCCCACTAGCGGGGGAAGTGACCCAGTACTTC. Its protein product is CASSPLAGEVTQYF. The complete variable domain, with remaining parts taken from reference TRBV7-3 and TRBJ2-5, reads GAGVSQTPSNKVTEKGKYVELRCDPISGHTALYWYRQSLGQGPEFLIYFQGTGAADDSGLPNDRFFAVRPEGSVSTLKIQRTERGDSAVYLCASSPLAGEVTQYFGPGTRLLVL.

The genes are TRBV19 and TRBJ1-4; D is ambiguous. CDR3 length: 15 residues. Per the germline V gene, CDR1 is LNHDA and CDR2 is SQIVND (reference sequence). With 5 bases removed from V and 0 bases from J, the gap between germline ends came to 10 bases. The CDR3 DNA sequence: TGTGCCAGTAGTTTCTCTCCTGCAACTAATGAAAAACTGTTTTTT. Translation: CASSFSPATNEKLFF.

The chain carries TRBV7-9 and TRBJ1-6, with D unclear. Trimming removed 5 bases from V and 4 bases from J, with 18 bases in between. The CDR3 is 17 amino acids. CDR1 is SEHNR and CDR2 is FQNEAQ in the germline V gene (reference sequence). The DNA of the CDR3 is TGTGCCAGCAGCCCAAGGAGGGCAGAGCCTTATAATTCACCCCTCCACTTT. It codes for CASSPRRAEPYNSPLHF.

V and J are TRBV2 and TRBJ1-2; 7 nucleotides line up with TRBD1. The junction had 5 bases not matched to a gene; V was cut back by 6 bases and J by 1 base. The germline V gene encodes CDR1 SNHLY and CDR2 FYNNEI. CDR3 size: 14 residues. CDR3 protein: CASSSGQINYGYTF. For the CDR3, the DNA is TGTGCCAGCAGCTCGGGACAGATTAACTATGGCTACACCTTC.

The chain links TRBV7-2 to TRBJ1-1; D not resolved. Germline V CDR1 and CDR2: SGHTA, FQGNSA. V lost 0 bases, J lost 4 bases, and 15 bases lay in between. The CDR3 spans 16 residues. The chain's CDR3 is CASSLALGELGTEAFF. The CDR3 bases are TGTGCCAGCAGCTTAGCGTTAGGAGAATTAGGCACTGAAGCTTTCTTT.

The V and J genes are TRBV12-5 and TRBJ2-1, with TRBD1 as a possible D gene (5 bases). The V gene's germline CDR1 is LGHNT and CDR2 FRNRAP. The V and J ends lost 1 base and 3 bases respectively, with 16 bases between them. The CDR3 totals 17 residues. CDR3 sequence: CASGLAPGPGIYNEQFF. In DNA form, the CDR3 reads TGTGCTAGTGGTTTGGCCCCCGGGCCAGGGATCTACAATGAGCAGTTCTTC.

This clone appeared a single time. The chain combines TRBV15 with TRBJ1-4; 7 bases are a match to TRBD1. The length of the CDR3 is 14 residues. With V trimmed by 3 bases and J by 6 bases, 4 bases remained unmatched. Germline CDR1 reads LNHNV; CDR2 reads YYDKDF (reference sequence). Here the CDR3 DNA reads TGTGCCACCAGCAGCCGACAGGGAGATGAAAAACTGTTTTTT. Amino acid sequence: CATSSRQGDEKLFF.

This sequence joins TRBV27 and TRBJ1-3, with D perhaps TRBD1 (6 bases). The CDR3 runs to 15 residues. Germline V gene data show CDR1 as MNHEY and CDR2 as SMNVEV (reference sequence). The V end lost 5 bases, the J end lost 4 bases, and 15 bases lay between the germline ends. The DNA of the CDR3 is TGTGCCAGCAGTCCTTATGTCAGGGGAGGAAACACCATATATTTT. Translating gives CASSPYVRGGNTIYF.

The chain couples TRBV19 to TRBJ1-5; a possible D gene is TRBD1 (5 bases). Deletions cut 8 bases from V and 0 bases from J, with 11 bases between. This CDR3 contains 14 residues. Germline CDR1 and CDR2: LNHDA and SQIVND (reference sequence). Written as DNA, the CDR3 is TGTGCCAGTGGGGGGTTTGGTAGCAATCAGCCCCAGCATTTT. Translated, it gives CASGGFGSNQPQHF.

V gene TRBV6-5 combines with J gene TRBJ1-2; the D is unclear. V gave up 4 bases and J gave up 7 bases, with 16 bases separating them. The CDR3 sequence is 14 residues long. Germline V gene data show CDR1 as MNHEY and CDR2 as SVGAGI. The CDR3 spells CASSFVSVAGGYTF. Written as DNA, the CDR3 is TGTGCCAGCAGTTTTGTGTCCGTTGCAGGTGGCTACACCTTC.

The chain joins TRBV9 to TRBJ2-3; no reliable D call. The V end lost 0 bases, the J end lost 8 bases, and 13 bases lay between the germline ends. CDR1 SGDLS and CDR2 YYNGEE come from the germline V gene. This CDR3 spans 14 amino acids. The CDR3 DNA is TGTGCCAGCAGCGTAGGACTTGCCCCGGGTACGCAGTATTTT. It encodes CASSVGLAPGTQYF.

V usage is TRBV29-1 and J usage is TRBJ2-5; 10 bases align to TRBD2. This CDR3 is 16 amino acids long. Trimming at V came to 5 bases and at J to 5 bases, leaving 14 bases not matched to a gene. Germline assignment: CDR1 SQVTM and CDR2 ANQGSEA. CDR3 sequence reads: CSVSGPIGLAVETQYF. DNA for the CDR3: TGCAGCGTTTCTGGGCCCATTGGACTAGCGGTTGAGACCCAGTACTTC.

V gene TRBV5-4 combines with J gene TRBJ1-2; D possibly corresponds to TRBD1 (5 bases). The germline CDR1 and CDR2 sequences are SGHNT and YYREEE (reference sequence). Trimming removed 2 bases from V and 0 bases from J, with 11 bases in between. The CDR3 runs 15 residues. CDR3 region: CASSLQDTPNYGYTF. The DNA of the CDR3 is TGTGCCAGCAGCTTACAGGACACTCCTAACTATGGCTACACCTTC.

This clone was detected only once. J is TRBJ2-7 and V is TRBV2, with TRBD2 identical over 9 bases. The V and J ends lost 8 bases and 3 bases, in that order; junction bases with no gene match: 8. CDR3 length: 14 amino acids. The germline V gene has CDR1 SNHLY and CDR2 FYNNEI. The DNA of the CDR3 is TGTGCCAGCCTTTTGAGCGGGGGGCTCTACGAGCAGTACTTC. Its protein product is CASLLSGGLYEQYF.

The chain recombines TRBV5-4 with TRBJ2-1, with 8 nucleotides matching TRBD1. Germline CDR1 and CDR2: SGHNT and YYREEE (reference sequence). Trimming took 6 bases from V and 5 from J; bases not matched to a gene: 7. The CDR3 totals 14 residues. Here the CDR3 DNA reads TGTGCCAGCAATCCGGGACAGGTAAACAATGAGCAGTTCTTC. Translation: CASNPGQVNNEQFF.

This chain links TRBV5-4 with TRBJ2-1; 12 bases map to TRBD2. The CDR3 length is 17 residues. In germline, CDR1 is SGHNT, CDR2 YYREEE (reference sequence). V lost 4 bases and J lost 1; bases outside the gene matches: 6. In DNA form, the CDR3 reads TGTGCCAGCAGCCCTAGCGGGGGGGTGGTGTCCTACAATGAGCAGTTCTTC. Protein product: CASSPSGGVVSYNEQFF.

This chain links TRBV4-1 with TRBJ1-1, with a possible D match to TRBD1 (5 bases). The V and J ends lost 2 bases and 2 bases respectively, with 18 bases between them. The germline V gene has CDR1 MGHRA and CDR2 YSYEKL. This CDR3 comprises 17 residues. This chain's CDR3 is CASSQRMGQSLNTEAFF. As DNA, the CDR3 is TGCGCCAGCAGCCAAAGAATGGGGCAAAGCCTCAACACTGAAGCTTTCTTT.

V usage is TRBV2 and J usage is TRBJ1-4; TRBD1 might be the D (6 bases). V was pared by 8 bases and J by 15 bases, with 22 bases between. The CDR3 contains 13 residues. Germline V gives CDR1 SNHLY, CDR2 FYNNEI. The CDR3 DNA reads TGTGCCAGCCGGTCGGACCAGGGACATTTATTGTTTTTT. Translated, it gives CASRSDQGHLLFF.

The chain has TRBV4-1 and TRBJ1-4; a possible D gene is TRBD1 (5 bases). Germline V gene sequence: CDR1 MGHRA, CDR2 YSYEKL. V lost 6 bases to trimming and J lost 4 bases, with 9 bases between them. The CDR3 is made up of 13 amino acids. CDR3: CASSRQGNEKLFF. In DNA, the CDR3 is TGCGCCAGCAGTAGGCAGGGTAATGAAAAACTGTTTTTT.

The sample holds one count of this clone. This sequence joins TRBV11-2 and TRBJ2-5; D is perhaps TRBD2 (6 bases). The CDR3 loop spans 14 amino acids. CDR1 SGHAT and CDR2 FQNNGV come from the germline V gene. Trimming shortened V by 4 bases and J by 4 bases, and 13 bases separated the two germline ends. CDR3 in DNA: TGTGCCAGCAGCTGGAGGAGGGGACCAGAGACCCAGTACTTC. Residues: CASSWRRGPETQYF.

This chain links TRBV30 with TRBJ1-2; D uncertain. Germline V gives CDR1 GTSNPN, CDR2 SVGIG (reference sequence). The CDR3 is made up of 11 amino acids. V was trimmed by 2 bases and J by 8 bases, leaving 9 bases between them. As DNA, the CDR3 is TGTGCCTGGAGTCGCGGTCGGGGCTACACCTTC. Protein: CAWSRGRGYTF.

CDR3 in amino acids: CASSHDRQGGNQPQHF. For the CDR3, the DNA is TGCGCCAGCAGCCATGATAGACAGGGAGGCAATCAGCCCCAGCATTTT. The chain recombines TRBV4-3 with TRBJ1-5, with TRBD1 identical over 7 bases. Germline values: CDR1 LGHNA, CDR2 YSLEER. CDR3 size: 16 residues. After removal of 3 bases from V and 2 bases from J, the junction contained 7 bases not matched to a gene.

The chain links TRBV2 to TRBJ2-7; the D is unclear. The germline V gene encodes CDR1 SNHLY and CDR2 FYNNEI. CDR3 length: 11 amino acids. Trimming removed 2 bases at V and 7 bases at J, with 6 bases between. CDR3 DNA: TGTGCCAGCAGTGAACCGCGGGAGCAGTACTTC. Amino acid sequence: CASSEPREQYF.

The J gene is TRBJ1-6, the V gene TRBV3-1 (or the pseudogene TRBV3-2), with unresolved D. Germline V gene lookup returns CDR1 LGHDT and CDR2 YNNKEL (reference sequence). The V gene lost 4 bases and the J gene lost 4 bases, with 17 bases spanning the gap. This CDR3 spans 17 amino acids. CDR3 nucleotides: TGTGCCAGCAGCCGCACTAACGGGTACTTATATAATTCACCCCTCCACTTT. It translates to CASSRTNGYLYNSPLHF.